One sample yielded the 18 T cell receptor beta chains listed below, sequenced in a study of blood T cell repertoires in COVID-19. Sequencing used immunoSEQ multiplex PCR; TCRdb keeps in-frame clones, though not all of them. The sample carries roughly 140,000 clones, about 88% recorded once. Material: peripheral blood. All receptors derive from a woman aged 70-85 years with acute or convalescent COVID-19.

The chain joins TRBV10-3 to TRBJ1-4, with D perhaps matching TRBD1 (5 bases). Germline V gene data show CDR1 as ENHRY and CDR2 as SYGVKD. The CDR3 length is 12 residues. V gave up 5 bases and J gave up 8 bases, with 9 bases separating them. The CDR3 loop is CAISIGGEKLFF. CDR3 bases: TGTGCCATCAGTATTGGGGGGGAAAAACTGTTTTTT.

Here the CDR3 DNA reads TGTGCCAGCAGTTCGCAGGGTGCGCGCCAGCCCCAGCATTTT. This encodes CASSSQGARQPQHF. V gene TRBV27 combines with J gene TRBJ1-5, with D perhaps matching TRBD1 (5 bases). This CDR3 is 14 amino acids long. CDR1 and CDR2 (germline): MNHEY, SMNVEV (reference sequence). V lost 4 bases to trimming and J lost 7 bases, with 14 bases between them.

The chain carries TRBV19 and TRBJ1-3; 7 bases agree with TRBD1. Germline CDR1 and CDR2: LNHDA and SQIVND (reference sequence). The CDR3 is 15 residues long. With V trimmed by 5 bases and J by 0 bases, 4 bases remained unmatched. The CDR3 loop reads CASSHPGGSGNTIYF. CDR3 DNA sequence: TGTGCCAGTAGTCACCCAGGGGGCTCTGGAAACACCATATATTTT. Variable domain in full (rest from reference TRBV19 and TRBJ1-3): DGGITQSPKYLFRKEGQNVTLSCEQNLNHDAMYWYRQDPGQGLRLIYYSQIVNDFQKGDIAEGYSVSREKKESFPLTVTSAQKNPTAFYLCASSHPGGSGNTIYFGEGSWLTVV.

The V call is TRBV10-2, the J call TRBJ2-1; 9 nucleotides agree with TRBD2. CDR3 length equals 16 residues. V shed 2 bases, J shed 4 bases, and the junction held 6 bases outside the gene matches. Germline values: CDR1 WSHSY, CDR2 SAAADI. CDR3 sequence reads: CASSEVRSGGYNEQFF. CDR3 nucleotide sequence: TGCGCCAGCAGTGAGGTGCGTAGCGGGGGATACAATGAGCAGTTCTTC.

The chain uses TRBV3-1 (or the pseudogene TRBV3-2) and TRBJ2-2; 7 positions match TRBD1. The CDR3 is made up of 14 amino acids. Per germline, CDR1 LGHDT and CDR2 YNNKEL (reference sequence). The trim removed 1 base at V and 4 bases at J, leaving 0 bases unmatched. The CDR3 nucleotides read TGTGCCAGCAGCCAAGGGACAGGCACCGGGGAGCTGTTTTTT. This codes for CASSQGTGTGELFF.

The chain links TRBV27 to TRBJ1-2; D not certain. Trimming removed 2 bases at V and 4 bases at J, with 14 bases between. The CDR3 consists of 15 residues. The germline CDR1 and CDR2 sequences are MNHEY and SMNVEV (reference sequence). In nucleotides, the CDR3 is TGTGCCAGCAGTTTAGATATGGGCAGGATCTATGGCTACACCTTC. Translation gives CASSLDMGRIYGYTF.

The chain has TRBV6-2 or TRBV6-3 and TRBJ2-1; TRBD1 matches at 8 bases. With 2 bases clipped from V and 5 bases from J, the junction kept 8 bases outside the gene matches. Germline V CDR1 and CDR2: MNHEY, SVGEGT. This CDR3 is built from 16 residues. CDR3 coding DNA: TGTGCCAGCAGTTACCCCGCGGACAGGGTGCACAATGAGCAGTTCTTC. This encodes CASSYPADRVHNEQFF.

V gene TRBV28 combines with J gene TRBJ1-6, with 7 bases aligning to TRBD1. The junction had 8 bases not matched to a gene; V was cut back by 3 bases and J by 9 bases. Germline V lookup: CDR1 MDHEN, CDR2 SYDVKM. This CDR3 is 15 amino acids long. For the CDR3, the DNA is TGTGCCAGCAGTTTCCCCGGGACAGAGAGTTCACCCCTCCACTTT. Translation: CASSFPGTESSPLHF. Based on the CDR3 plus reference TRBV28 and TRBJ1-6, the full variable domain is DVKVTQSSRYLVKRTGEKVFLECVQDMDHENMFWYRQDPGLGLRLIYFSYDVKMKEKGDIPEGYSVSREKKERFSLILESASTNQTSMYLCASSFPGTESSPLHFGNGTRLTVT.

The chain joins TRBV3-1 (or the pseudogene TRBV3-2) to TRBJ2-1; D call uncertain. Germline V gene lookup returns CDR1 LGHDT and CDR2 YNNKEL (reference sequence). CDR3 size: 12 residues. Trimming pared 0 bases from V and 10 bases from J, leaving 7 bases between. The CDR3 reads CASSQERWEQFF. Here the CDR3 DNA reads TGTGCCAGCAGCCAAGAGAGGTGGGAGCAGTTCTTC.

The rearrangement uses TRBV30 and TRBJ1-5, with 10 bases identical to TRBD1. The CDR3 length is 15 residues. Germline V lookup: CDR1 GTSNPN, CDR2 SVGIG (reference sequence). Germline trimming cut 4 bases from V and 3 bases from J; bases unmatched to any gene: 6. CDR3 protein: CAWNPGQGLNQPQHF. The DNA for the CDR3 is TGTGCCTGGAATCCGGGACAGGGGCTCAATCAGCCCCAGCATTTT. The variable domain in full, with the rest retrieved from reference TRBV30 and TRBJ1-5, is SQTIHQWPATLVQPVGSPLSLECTVEGTSNPNLYWYRQAAGRGLQLLFYSVGIGQISSEVPQNLSASRPQDRQFILSSKKLLLSDSGFYLCAWNPGQGLNQPQHFGDGTRLSIL.

This chain uses TRBV10-2 with TRBJ2-1; tentative D call: TRBD2 (6 bases). The CDR3 runs 15 residues. The germline V and J ends were trimmed by 3 bases and 4 bases, with 13 bases remaining between them. Germline V gene data show CDR1 as WSHSY and CDR2 as SAAADI. In DNA, the CDR3 is TGCGCCAGCAGTGACCCCGGGGGAAAATACAATGAGCAGTTCTTC. Its protein product is CASSDPGGKYNEQFF.

This chain links TRBV6-2 or TRBV6-3 with TRBJ2-1; TRBD1 matches at 7 bases. The germline V gene encodes CDR1 MNHEY and CDR2 SVGEGT. There are 16 residues in the CDR3. V lost 2 bases to trimming and J lost 0 bases; unmatched junction nucleotides: 4. CDR3 nucleotides: TGTGCCAGCAGTTACGGGCCAGGGGGCTCCTACAATGAGCAGTTCTTC. This translates into CASSYGPGGSYNEQFF.

The chain combines TRBV5-1 with TRBJ1-4; 10 bases match TRBD1. The CDR3 has 15 amino acids. With 4 bases clipped from V and 8 bases from J, the junction kept 8 bases outside the gene matches. Germline V gives CDR1 SGHRS, CDR2 YFSETQ. The CDR3 protein is CASSPLGTGAEKLFF. In DNA form, the CDR3 reads TGCGCCAGCAGCCCACTGGGGACAGGGGCCGAAAAACTGTTTTTT.

The chain has TRBV11-2 and TRBJ1-2; D unclear. The V and J ends lost 5 bases and 0 bases respectively, with 7 bases between them. The CDR3 totals 13 residues. Germline values: CDR1 SGHAT, CDR2 FQNNGV. The CDR3 here is CASSRESNYGYTF. The CDR3 DNA is TGTGCCAGCAGCAGGGAGTCTAACTATGGCTACACCTTC.

This chain connects TRBV4-3 to TRBJ1-2; the D is unclear. This CDR3 is built from 15 residues. Trimming removed 2 bases from V and 4 bases from J, with 14 bases in between. Germline assignment: CDR1 LGHNA and CDR2 YSLEER. The CDR3 sequence is CASSQSSTDTYGYTF. CDR3 coding DNA: TGCGCCAGCAGCCAAAGTTCAACCGACACCTATGGCTACACCTTC.

The chain recombines TRBV9 with TRBJ2-1, with 7 bases lining up with TRBD2. Per germline, CDR1 SGDLS and CDR2 YYNGEE. V lost 3 bases and J lost 4; bases outside the gene matches: 7. The CDR3 loop spans 15 amino acids. As DNA, the CDR3 is TGTGCCAGCAGCGAGTGGCGGGAGTCATACAATGAGCAGTTCTTC. Its protein is CASSEWRESYNEQFF.

V is TRBV7-2 and J is TRBJ1-2; a weak D match, TRBD1 (6 bases). CDR3 length: 15 amino acids. Germline CDR1 is SGHTA and CDR2 is FQGNSA. V was pared by 1 base and J by 8 bases, with 17 bases between. The CDR3 region has the DNA TGTGCCAGCAGCTTAGATCGTGGGGGGGCGAGGGGCTACACCTTC. Its protein product is CASSLDRGGARGYTF. Complete variable domain (other parts from reference TRBV7-2 and TRBJ1-2): GAGVSQSPSNKVTEKGKDVELRCDPISGHTALYWYRQSLGQGLEFLIYFQGNSAPDKSGLPSDRFSAERTGGSVSTLTIQRTQQEDSAVYLCASSLDRGGARGYTFGSGTRLTVV.

The chain joins TRBV3-1 (or the pseudogene TRBV3-2) to TRBJ1-6; no firm D call. The CDR3 is 13 residues long. Germline V gene data show CDR1 as LGHDT and CDR2 as YNNKEL (reference sequence). V was pared by 4 bases and J by 4 bases, with 5 bases between. This CDR3 reads CASSPNYNSPLHF. The DNA for the CDR3 is TGTGCCAGCAGCCCTAATTATAATTCACCCCTCCACTTT.